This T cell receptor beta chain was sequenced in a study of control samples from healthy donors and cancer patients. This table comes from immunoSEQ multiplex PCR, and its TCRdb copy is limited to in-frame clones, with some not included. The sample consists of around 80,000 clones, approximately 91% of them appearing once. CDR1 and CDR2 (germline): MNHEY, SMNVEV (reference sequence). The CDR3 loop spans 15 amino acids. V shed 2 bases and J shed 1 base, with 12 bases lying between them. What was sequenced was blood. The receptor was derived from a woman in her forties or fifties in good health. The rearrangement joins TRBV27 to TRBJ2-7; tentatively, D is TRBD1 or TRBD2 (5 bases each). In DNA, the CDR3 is TGTGCCAGCAGTTTAGAGGGGCACTCGTCCTACGAGCAGTACTTC. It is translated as CASSLEGHSSYEQYF.